The sequence of this T cell receptor beta chain was determined in a study of blood T cell repertoires in COVID-19. Turning to the study itself: Some COVID-19 samples were acute and others convalescent; all came from the United States, Italy and Spain. PBMCs, B-cell-depleted T cells, or T cells provided the cDNA or gDNA that made up the material.

Source study methods: Reference gene primer amplification gave nucleated cell count estimates. Repertoires were generated with immunoSEQ multiplex PCR, while TCRdb's copy carries only in-frame clones and drops some. V and J calls and clone size are given by that table; D and trimming were obtained from the DNA. This table holds fewer than 150,000 clones, approximately 80% found once. The CDR3 loop spans 13 amino acids. Per germline, CDR1 MNHEY and CDR2 SVGAGI. V gave up 0 bases and J gave up 4 bases, with 7 bases separating them. The TCR originated in a man aged 50-59 years with acute or convalescent COVID-19. The chain links TRBV6-5 to TRBJ2-7; D gene ambiguous. The source material was peripheral blood. The CDR3 sequence: CASSYSPSYEQYF. In DNA, the CDR3 is TGTGCCAGCAGTTACTCGCCGAGTTACGAGCAGTACTTC.